This TCR beta chain was identified during a study of spatial heterogeneity in lung cancer. Overall study context: Detection consistently yielded more beta chains than alpha chains. The average count in raw reads for each unique TCR and UMI combination exceeded eight appearances.

This clonotype turned up a few times. Every molecule of TCR cDNA had its own unique molecular identifier. TCRdb re-derived calls from the 5' RACE reads in MiXCR, one entry per CDR3 protein. The sample yields about 92,000 distinct CDR3 sequences, 9.5% to 15% seen once. Germline V gene lookup returns CDR1 SGHRS and CDR2 YFSETQ. The J segment lost 5 bases and the V segment lost 2 bases, leaving 4 bases of the junction unmatched. The CDR3 has 15 amino acids. Time point given: sample taken at primary tumor resection. Material for sequencing was whole RNA from tumor, nontumor lung or frozen PBMC, left unsorted.

The source of this sequence is a male donor with early-stage non-small cell lung cancer. Sequences were derived from PBMCs, sampled at surgery. The chain joins TRBV5-1 to TRBJ1-4; 9 bases are shared with TRBD1. The CDR3 reads CASSFGQGTNEKLFF. The CDR3 DNA reads TGCGCCAGCAGCTTCGGACAGGGGACGAATGAAAAACTGTTTTTT.